This is a list of T cell receptor beta chains from one sample in a study of cytomegalovirus exposure and HLA in healthy donors. Clones were sequenced by immunoSEQ multiplex PCR, and TCRdb holds only the in-frame ones, with some missing. The sample lists some 130,000 clones, less than 90% seen once, with roughly 1.4% in the top ten. The sample comprised PBMCs. These receptors were collected from a middle-aged man in good health and CMV-seronegative. CDR3s include the opening cysteine and the closing phenylalanine or tryptophan. Each record gives: V gene, J gene, clone size, D gene, CDR3 protein, CDR3 DNA. D genes are given only for firm matches. Clone size is given for some rows only: seen once, a few or many times, or a class if the clone is expanded.

TRBV29-1	TRBJ2-7	-	-	CSVLVTTYEQYF	TGCAGCGTTCTAGTCACGACCTACGAGCAGTACTTC
TRBV7-8	TRBJ2-7	-	TRBD1	CASSLTGFSSYEQYF	TGTGCCAGCAGCCTGACAGGGTTTAGCTCCTACGAGCAGTACTTC
TRBV9	TRBJ2-3	-	TRBD2	CASSVVVAGANTDTQYF	TGTGCCAGCAGCGTAGTGGTAGCGGGGGCCAACACAGATACGCAGTATTTT
TRBV19	TRBJ2-5	-	TRBD1	CATKTGGPGIETQYF	TGTGCCACCAAAACAGGGGGCCCAGGGATAGAGACCCAGTACTTC
TRBV21-1	TRBJ1-4	-	-	CAGKLGQGGEKLFF	TGTGCCGGAAAGCTCGGACAGGGAGGCGAAAAACTGTTTTTT
TRBV25-1	TRBJ1-1	-	-	CASTGVRGTEAFF	TGTGCCAGCACAGGGGTTAGAGGCACTGAAGCTTTCTTT
TRBV28	TRBJ2-7	-	-	CASSSTGRSSYEQYF	TGTGCCAGCAGTTCCACAGGGCGTAGTTCCTACGAGCAGTACTTC
TRBV7-9	TRBJ2-3	-	TRBD2	CASSSTLGEGSTDTQYF	TGTGCCAGCAGCTCGACTTTGGGGGAGGGTAGCACAGATACGCAGTATTTT
TRBV7-9	TRBJ1-2	-	TRBD1	CASSYRDRVNGYTF	TGTGCCAGCAGCTACCGCGACAGGGTAAACGGCTACACCTTC
TRBV6-6	TRBJ2-1	few	TRBD2	CASSYILAGGRDEQFF	TGTGCCAGCAGTTACATCCTAGCGGGAGGAAGGGATGAGCAGTTCTTC
TRBV5-1	TRBJ2-2	-	TRBD1	CASSFTAGGETGELFF	TGCGCCAGCAGCTTTACGGCAGGGGGCGAAACCGGGGAGCTGTTTTTT
TRBV19	TRBJ1-6	-	-	CASSSRVGDSPLHF	TGTGCCAGTAGTTCCCGGGTCGGAGATTCACCCCTCCACTTT
TRBV11-2	TRBJ2-3	-	TRBD1	CASSLARTGTSTDTQYF	TGTGCCAGCAGCTTGGCCAGGACAGGAACCAGCACAGATACGCAGTATTTT
TRBV28	TRBJ1-1	-	TRBD1	CASGGRGLTEAFF	TGTGCCAGCGGGGGCAGGGGGCTCACTGAAGCTTTCTTT
TRBV30	TRBJ1-5	-	TRBD1	CAWSEGAGQPQHF	TGTGCCTGGAGTGAGGGGGCTGGTCAGCCCCAGCATTTT